The 8 T cell receptor beta chains below all came from one sample that was sequenced in a study of vaccination effects on CD4 cells after COVID-19. TCRdb keeps only in-frame clones here, not all; method: immunoSEQ multiplex PCR. This table has 42,000 or so clones, 60% to 75% appearing once. The antigens these receptors bind are not known. Before sequencing, viral peptide pools were used by the ViraFEST assay to expand antigen-specific CD4+ T cells. Isolation of CD4+ T cells took place after approximately 10 days of culture. The infection with SARS-CoV-2 (confirmed by PCR) occurred in this person between March and December 2020. Source: CD4+ T cells from PBMCs cultured with a peptide pool, taken before COVID-19 vaccination. These receptors were obtained from a human donor who had a prior SARS-CoV-2 infection.

The chain has TRBV28 and TRBJ2-3, with D possibly matching TRBD1 (6 bases). The CDR3 has 13 residues. V lost 8 bases, J lost 4 bases, and 13 bases lay in between. Germline CDR1 reads MDHEN; CDR2 reads SYDVKM. CDR3 DNA sequence: TGTGCCAGCGGAAACAGGGTACCAGATACGCAGTATTTT. Translating gives CASGNRVPDTQYF.

The V gene is TRBV6-5, the J gene TRBJ1-1, with a tentative D call TRBD1 (5 bases). Germline-derived CDR1 and CDR2 are MNHEY and SVGAGI. The ends were cut back, 4 bases at V and 1 base at J, with 10 bases in the middle. CDR3 size: 14 residues. Written as DNA, the CDR3 is TGTGCCAGCAGTTCTGGGACTCAGAACACTGAAGCTTTCTTT. Its translation: CASSSGTQNTEAFF.

The chain recombines TRBV4-3 with TRBJ2-7; the D gene is possibly TRBD2 (6 bases). Trimming stripped 0 bases from V and 3 bases from J, with 24 bases between. From germline, CDR1 is LGHNA and CDR2 YSLEER. CDR3 size: 19 residues. The CDR3 nucleotides read TGCGCCAGCAGCCAAGAGTTCGGGCGGGATTATACCACATTCTACGAGCAGTACTTC. Its translation is CASSQEFGRDYTTFYEQYF.

V usage is TRBV14 and J usage is TRBJ2-7; no clear D. There are 15 residues in the CDR3. Germline CDR1 is SGHDN and CDR2 is FVKESK. The V end lost 1 base, the J end lost 6 bases, and 16 bases lay between the germline ends. The chain's CDR3 is CASSQGTRGWGEQYF. For the CDR3, the DNA is TGTGCCAGCAGCCAAGGAACCCGAGGCTGGGGCGAGCAGTACTTC. Together with reference TRBV14 and TRBJ2-7, the CDR3 gives the full variable domain: EAGVTQFPSHSVIEKGQTVTLRCDPISGHDNLYWYRRVMGKEIKFLLHFVKESKQDESGMPNNRFLAERTGGTYSTLKVQPAELEDSGVYFCASSQGTRGWGEQYFGPGTRLTVT.

The chain combines TRBV2 with TRBJ1-3; D not resolved. V dropped 7 bases and J dropped 6 bases, with 10 bases sitting between them. Germline V lookup: CDR1 SNHLY, CDR2 FYNNEI. This CDR3 region has 12 residues. CDR3: CASTLLQNTIYF. The CDR3 DNA reads as TGTGCCAGCACCCTGCTACAAAACACCATATATTTT.

This clone has a handful of counts. The chain uses TRBV15 and TRBJ2-1, with 8 bases fitting TRBD2. Germline lookup yields CDR1 LNHNV and CDR2 YYDKDF (reference sequence). The V and J ends lost 1 base and 0 bases, in that order; junction bases with no gene match: 5. The CDR3 runs 17 residues. The CDR3 DNA sequence: TGTGCCACCAGCAGAGCACTAGCGGAAAGCTCCTACAATGAGCAGTTCTTC. It specifies CATSRALAESSYNEQFF.

This chain connects TRBV11-2 to TRBJ1-4; tentatively, D is TRBD1 (6 bases). The V end was cut by 8 bases, the J end by 8 bases, with 12 bases between. Germline V lookup: CDR1 SGHAT, CDR2 FQNNGV. The CDR3 runs 12 residues. The CDR3 nucleotides read TGTGCCAGCTCGCAGGGGCGCGAAAAACTGTTTTTT. Translation: CASSQGREKLFF.

The rearrangement joins TRBV6-2 or TRBV6-3 to TRBJ2-5; maybe TRBD2 (6 bases). The V end lost 4 bases, the J end lost 1 base, and 19 bases lay between the germline ends. CDR1 is MNHEY, CDR2 SVGEGT, per germline. This CDR3 comprises 17 residues. In nucleotides, the CDR3 is TGTGCCAGCAGTTGGGGATACGATCGGACTATCCAAGAGACCCAGTACTTC. Translating gives CASSWGYDRTIQETQYF.